This passage covers 13 T cell receptor beta chains from one sample sequenced in a study of cytomegalovirus exposure and HLA in healthy donors. PCR primers comprised 60 Vbeta and 13 Jbeta primers. Profiling relied on immunoSEQ multiplex PCR, and the TCRdb table lists in-frame clones only, not all of them. There are roughly 180,000 clones in the sample; more than 75% occur only once, and 1.5% lies in the top ten. Sequencing was performed on PBMCs. The receptors stem from a man in his forties in good health and CMV-seronegative.

This clone has just one count. The chain is built from TRBV5-8 and TRBJ1-1, with D unclear. The germline gives CDR1 SGHTS, CDR2 YDEGEE. This CDR3 has 14 residues. The V and J ends lost 0 bases and 7 bases respectively, with 13 bases between them. CDR3 protein: CASSLVPSYSEAFF. In nucleotides, the CDR3 is TGTGCCAGCAGCTTGGTCCCCTCGTACAGTGAAGCTTTCTTT.

This clone has only a few counts. The chain uses TRBV11-2 and TRBJ1-5; D is unclear. Germline assignment: CDR1 SGHAT and CDR2 FQNNGV. V was pared by 5 bases and J by 7 bases, with 15 bases between. The CDR3 consists of 14 residues. The CDR3 here is CASSPSRGGQPQHF. The CDR3 DNA follows: TGTGCCAGCAGCCCCAGTCGGGGAGGCCAGCCCCAGCATTTT. The full variable domain, its missing parts supplied by reference TRBV11-2 and TRBJ1-5, is EAGVAQSPRYKIIEKRQSVAFWCNPISGHATLYWYQQILGQGPKLLIQFQNNGVVDDSQLPKDRFSAERLKGVDSTLKIQPAKLEDSAVYLCASSPSRGGQPQHFGDGTRLSIL.

The rearrangement links TRBV7-3 to TRBJ2-3, with 9 bases identical to TRBD1. The CDR3 covers 15 residues. J gave up 2 bases and V 4 bases, and 4 bases lay outside the gene matches. Per the germline V gene, CDR1 is SGHTA and CDR2 is FQGTGA. CDR3 bases: TGTGCCAGCAGCTCGGACAGGGGATTCACAGATACGCAGTATTTT. Translated: CASSSDRGFTDTQYF.

The J gene is TRBJ2-5, the V gene TRBV11-2; 9 bases are a match to TRBD2. Looked up from germline, CDR1 is SGHAT and CDR2 is FQNNGV. V was clipped by 5 bases and J by 5 bases; unmatched bases: 12. The CDR3 sequence is 16 residues long. This chain's CDR3 is CASSPRGRGGSETQYF. CDR3 DNA sequence: TGTGCCAGCAGCCCGCGGGGGCGGGGGGGCTCTGAGACCCAGTACTTC.

V gene TRBV2 combines with J gene TRBJ1-4; TRBD1 aligns across 9 bases. The CDR3 runs 14 residues. The germline gives CDR1 SNHLY, CDR2 FYNNEI. V dropped 6 bases and J dropped 5; count of bases not matched to a gene: 4. CDR3 in amino acids: CASSRGQGNEKLFF. The CDR3 bases are TGTGCCAGCAGCCGGGGACAGGGAAATGAAAAACTGTTTTTT.

The chain combines TRBV7-3 with TRBJ1-1; weak D call: TRBD1 (5 bases). The CDR3 runs to 13 residues. The germline V gene has CDR1 SGHTA and CDR2 FQGTGA. V lost 5 bases and J 9 bases, leaving 16 bases between the germline ends. The CDR3 sequence is CASSRAYGTKAFF. In nucleotides, the CDR3 is TGTGCCAGCAGCCGAGCGTATGGGACTAAAGCTTTCTTT.

This chain connects TRBV7-6 to TRBJ2-3; D gene ambiguous. Germline CDR1 SGHVS, CDR2 FNYEAQ. Trimming removed 3 bases at V and 2 bases at J, with 3 bases between. CDR3 length: 12 residues. CDR3 nucleotides: TGTGCCAGCAGCTTCCTCACAGATACGCAGTATTTT. Amino acids: CASSFLTDTQYF.

This chain uses TRBV30 with TRBJ1-5; TRBD1 aligns across 8 bases. The V segment lost 2 bases and the J segment 5 bases; nucleotides outside the gene matches: 8. The CDR3 loop spans 15 amino acids. Germline V gives CDR1 GTSNPN, CDR2 SVGIG (reference sequence). Written as DNA, the CDR3 is TGTGCCTGGAGTACCTCCCACAGGGGGGATCAGCCCCAGCATTTT. Its protein is CAWSTSHRGDQPQHF.

This clone was recorded once. The rearrangement uses TRBV5-1 and TRBJ2-7; 9 nucleotides line up with TRBD1. Germline V gives CDR1 SGHRS, CDR2 YFSETQ. This CDR3 has 14 amino acids. The ends lost 4 bases at V and 1 base at J; junction bases unmatched: 3. The CDR3, as DNA: TGCGCCAGCAGCCGACAGGGGGAATCCTACGAGCAGTACTTC. Protein product: CASSRQGESYEQYF.

J is TRBJ1-2 and V is TRBV6-5; 7 bases match TRBD1. The CDR3 is 15 amino acids. The V gene end was trimmed by 0 bases and the J gene end by 4 bases; junction bases not matched to a gene: 5. Germline V gene sequence: CDR1 MNHEY, CDR2 SVGAGI. The CDR3 bases are TGTGCCAGCAGTTACTCCCGGGACAGAGTCTATGGCTACACCTTC. This codes for CASSYSRDRVYGYTF.

The chain recombines TRBV6-5 with TRBJ2-1, with D possibly matching TRBD2 (5 bases). Trimming stripped 2 bases from V and 8 bases from J, with 16 bases between. There are 15 residues in the CDR3. Germline CDR1 is MNHEY and CDR2 is SVGAGI. The CDR3 DNA sequence: TGTGCCAGCAGTTACACCCGGGGTGGAGGCGATGAGCAGTTCTTC. Its protein product is CASSYTRGGGDEQFF.

The chain recombines TRBV6-1 with TRBJ2-3; 7 nucleotides match TRBD2. The trim removed 2 bases at V and 1 base at J, leaving 3 bases unmatched. Germline CDR1 is MNHNS and CDR2 is SASEGT. The CDR3 loop spans 15 amino acids. CDR3 nucleotides: TGTGCCAGCAGTGAAACTAGCGCCGGCACAGATACGCAGTATTTT. Protein: CASSETSAGTDTQYF.

This chain links TRBV11-3 with TRBJ2-7; D remains ambiguous. Germline CDR1 is SGHNT and CDR2 is YENEEA. The CDR3 runs 14 residues. Trimming removed 1 base at V and 1 base at J, with 8 bases between. The CDR3: CASSLVARSYEQYF. The CDR3, as DNA: TGTGCCAGCAGCTTAGTCGCCAGATCCTACGAGCAGTACTTC.